These 17 T cell receptor beta chains originate from one sample sequenced in a study of metastatic and nonmetastatic thyroid tumors. TCRdb recomputed clones from the PCR reads via MiXCR. The sample contains tens of thousands of clones, under 15% of which appear only once. No patient received treatment before thyroid surgery. What was sequenced was tumor tissue. These receptors came from a female donor with papillary thyroid cancer or a benign thyroid nodule (not recorded which). Some clones in this sample may be carry-over from other donors' samples.

The CDR3 DNA follows: TGTGCCAGCAGTCCTCAGGGGCTATGGGACGAGCAGTACGTC. Its protein is CASSPQGLWDEQYV. The V gene is TRBV6-1, the J gene TRBJ2-7, with D maybe TRBD1 (6 bases). The V and J ends lost 5 bases and 5 bases respectively, with 16 bases between them. This CDR3 spans 14 amino acids. Looked up from germline, CDR1 is MNHNS and CDR2 is SASEGT.

This clone has a count of ten or more. The chain has TRBV29-1 and TRBJ2-3, with 11 bases that match TRBD2. Germline CDR1 SQVTM, CDR2 ANQGSEA. The CDR3 totals 15 residues. After removal of 6 bases from V and 2 bases from J, the junction contained 7 bases not matched to a gene. CDR3 loop: CSVEGLAVSTDTQYF. For the CDR3, the DNA is TGCAGCGTAGAGGGACTAGCGGTCTCCACAGATACGCAGTATTTT.

At least ten counts were recorded for this clone. The chain is built from TRBV6-1 and TRBJ1-2, with a possible D match to TRBD1 (5 bases). V gave up 6 bases and J gave up 0 bases, with 8 bases separating them. CDR3 length: 13 residues. The germline V gene has CDR1 MNHNS and CDR2 SASEGT. The CDR3, as DNA: TGTGCCAGCAGCACGGACACTAACTATGGCTACACCTTC. It translates to CASSTDTNYGYTF.

Points on this clone: The junction differs from germline at one of its ends, possibly a read error. This chain joins TRBV11-1 and TRBJ2-3; a weak D match, TRBD2 (5 bases). The CDR3 is made up of 16 amino acids. CDR1 is SGHAT, CDR2 FQDESV, per germline (reference sequence). CDR3 in amino acids: CAISLGQRLLSDTQYF. The CDR3 DNA reads as TGTGCCATCAGCTTAGGTCAGCGACTACTCTCAGATACGCAGTATTTT.

This clone was observed many times. The rearrangement joins TRBV27 to TRBJ1-4; tentative D call: TRBD1 (6 bases). Trimming pared 5 bases from V and 1 base from J, leaving 11 bases between. Germline CDR1 reads MNHEY; CDR2 reads SMNVEV (reference sequence). This CDR3 has 15 residues. The CDR3 DNA follows: TGTGCCAGCAGTATGAAACAGGGAACTAATGAAAAACTGTTTTTT. Translated, it gives CASSMKQGTNEKLFF.

This clone was found many times. The chain carries TRBV6-1 and TRBJ1-1; D may be TRBD1 (6 bases). The V gene's germline CDR1 is MNHNS and CDR2 SASEGT. CDR3 length: 15 residues. Trimming shortened V by 6 bases and J by 5 bases, and 19 bases separated the two germline ends. CDR3 nucleotide sequence: TGTGCCAGCAGCCCATTGGGACAAATGAGGACTGAAGCTTTCTTT. Translated: CASSPLGQMRTEAFF.

This clone was counted ten times or more. The V and J genes are TRBV20-1 and TRBJ2-7, with 10 bases matching TRBD1. CDR1 is DFQATT and CDR2 is SNEGSKA in the germline V gene (reference sequence). J gave up 2 bases and V 4 bases, and 14 bases lay outside the gene matches. The length of the CDR3 is 17 residues. The CDR3 region has the DNA TGCAGTGCTATTAGAATTCGGGGAGGGACAGGGGCCTACGAGCAGTACTTC. Residues: CSAIRIRGGTGAYEQYF.

This clone was counted only a few times. One base away lies a much larger clone, so this may be a sequencing read error. This sequence joins TRBV5-6 and TRBJ1-2; the D is unclear. The V gene lost 0 bases and the J gene lost 3 bases, with 9 bases spanning the gap. This CDR3 has 14 amino acids. From germline, CDR1 is SGHDT and CDR2 YYEEEE. CDR3: CASSLGAEHYGYTF. CDR3 sequence (DNA): TGTGCCAGCAGCTTGGGGGCGGAACACTATGGCTACACCTTC.

This clone has a handful of counts. One base away lies a much larger clone, so this may be a sequencing read error. This sample also contains other DNA sequences that code for the same CDR3. The rearrangement uses TRBV6-1 and TRBJ2-6, with D perhaps given as TRBD1 or TRBD2 (5 bases each). This CDR3 has 17 residues. Trimming stripped 10 bases from V and 16 bases from J, with 35 bases between. Germline-derived CDR1 and CDR2 are MNHNS and SASEGT. DNA of the CDR3: TGTGCCATCGCCTCGGGCAGCCGGGGCTCTGGGGCCAACGCTCTGACTTTC. Its translation: CAIASGSRGSGANALTF.

On this clone itself: Since a much larger clone is just one base distant, this may be a read error. This chain connects TRBV18 to TRBJ1-1; D remains unclear. V was pared by 0 bases and J by 10 bases, with 15 bases between. The CDR3 extends over 14 amino acids. CDR1 and CDR2 from the germline V gene are KGHSH and LQKENI. CDR3 nucleotides: TGTGCCAGCTCACCACCTTGGTGCAGTGGTCCAGCTTTCTTT. This codes for CASSPPWCSGPAFF.

Note on this clone: This may be a read error, as it is one base from a much larger clone. Distinct nucleotide sequences in the sample also encode this CDR3. This chain links TRBV5-1 with TRBJ2-1; 10 bases fit TRBD1. The CDR3 is 16 amino acids. V trimming: 5 bases; J trimming: 8 bases; junction bases outside the gene matches: 13. CDR1 is SGHRS, CDR2 YFSETQ, per germline. In nucleotides, the CDR3 is TGCGCCAGCAGAGAGAGACAGGGGGCTCTCGGGTATGAGCAGTTCTTC. It yields the protein CASRERQGALGYEQFF. The full variable domain, with the rest looked up from reference TRBV5-1 and TRBJ2-1, is KAGVTQTPRYLIKTRGQQVTLSCSPISGHRSVSWYQQTPGQGLQFLFEYFSETQRNKGNFPGRFSGRQFSNSRSEMNVSTLELGDSALYLCASRERQGALGYEQFFGPGTRLTVL.

This clone was found many times. This sequence may be a read error, since a much larger clone differs from it by one base. Because the CDR3 is missing its conserved closing phenylalanine or tryptophan, this is likely a read error. V gene TRBV11-2 combines with J gene TRBJ2-7; a possible D gene is TRBD1 (5 bases). Germline-derived CDR1 and CDR2 are SGHAT and FQNNGV. The V end lost 4 bases, the J end lost 2 bases, and 9 bases lay between the germline ends. The CDR3 totals 13 residues. The CDR3 DNA is TGTGCCAGCAGCTACACAGGTGCCTACGAGCAGTACCTC. Encoded protein: CASSYTGAYEQYL.

This clone was counted only a few times. A much larger clonotype is one base distant, so this may be a read error. The CDR3 protein is CAISRVGSVTHTQYF. As DNA, the CDR3 is TGTGCCATCAGTCGGGTGGGTAGCGTCACCCATACGCAGTATTTT. The genes are TRBV10-3 and TRBJ2-3; TRBD2 is a possible D gene (5 bases). Germline V lookup: CDR1 ENHRY, CDR2 SYGVKD. Trimming took 5 bases from V and 7 from J, leaving 19 bases between them. The CDR3 consists of 15 residues.

This clone was detected ten times or more. The chain uses TRBV6-1 and TRBJ2-7, with 8 bases matching TRBD1. V dropped 4 bases and J dropped 5; count of bases not matched to a gene: 7. Germline lookup yields CDR1 MNHNS and CDR2 SASEGT. CDR3 size: 14 residues. For the CDR3, the DNA is TGTGCCAGCAGTGCCGGACAGGGAACCCACGAGCAGTACTTC. It is translated as CASSAGQGTHEQYF.

This clone was seen repeatedly, ten times or more. The chain joins TRBV11-2 to TRBJ2-7; 8 bases agree with TRBD2. CDR1 SGHAT and CDR2 FQNNGV come from the germline V gene. Trimming at V came to 3 bases and at J to 6 bases, leaving 7 bases not matched to a gene. This CDR3 spans 14 amino acids. The chain's CDR3 is CASSFRLATTEQYF. In DNA form, the CDR3 reads TGTGCCAGCAGCTTCCGACTAGCGACAACCGAGCAGTACTTC.

This clone showed up many times. The J gene is TRBJ2-1, the V gene TRBV7-6; 11 nucleotides line up with TRBD2. Germline values: CDR1 SGHVS, CDR2 FNYEAQ. V lost 0 bases, J lost 9 bases, and 7 bases stayed unmatched. This CDR3 has 16 amino acids. DNA of the CDR3: TGTGCCAGCAGCTTAGCCATAGCGGGAGGGCTGGTTGAGCAGTTCTTC. It yields the protein CASSLAIAGGLVEQFF. The full variable domain, with the rest looked up from reference TRBV7-6 and TRBJ2-1, is GAGVSQSPRYKVTKRGQDVALRCDPISGHVSLYWYRQALGQGPEFLTYFNYEAQQDKSGLPNDRFSAERPEGSISTLTIQRTEQRDSAMYRCASSLAIAGGLVEQFFGPGTRLTVL.

This clone was counted only a few times. The genes are TRBV7-2 and TRBJ2-3; 7 bases match TRBD2. In germline, CDR1 is SGHTA, CDR2 FQGNSA. The trim removed 9 bases at V and 0 bases at J, leaving 3 bases unmatched. CDR3 length: 13 residues. CDR3 DNA: TGTGCCAGAGGGACTACCAGCACAGATACGCAGTATTTT. Translation: CARGTTSTDTQYF.